A selection of T cell receptor beta chains follows, all from one sample in a study of graft-versus-host responses after intestinal transplantation. Some clones are missing from TCRdb's copy, which holds only in-frame ones; the method was immunoSEQ multiplex PCR. Of about 120,000 clones in the sample, about 93% were seen once. Antigen specificity for these receptors is unknown. The sample consisted of unstimulated CD4+ T cells sorted from spleen or lymph node cells, taken before intestinal transplant. Receptor source: a human donor who received an intestinal transplant. CDR3s include the opening cysteine and the closing phenylalanine or tryptophan. A D gene is named only where the DNA matches it firmly. Clone sizes are given selectively: once, few, many, or a class where the clone is expanded.

TRBJ2-4 | . | 15 | TRBV6-1 | . | CASSENGAGINIQYF | TGTGCCAGCAGTGAGAACGGGGCAGGGATAAACATTCAGTACTTC
TRBJ2-3 | . | 13 | TRBV1 | . | CTSSQDRSDTQYF | TGCACCAGCAGCCAAGATCGCTCAGATACGCAGTATTTT
TRBJ2-3 | . | 11 | TRBV9 | . | CASSHTDTQYF | TGTGCCAGCAGTCACACAGATACGCAGTATTTT
TRBJ2-7 | . | 12 | TRBV7-3 | TRBD2 | CASSRPGGEQYF | TGTGCCAGCAGCCGACCGGGGGGCGAGCAGTACTTC
TRBJ1-2 | . | 14 | TRBV27 | . | CASSFTGEVFGYTF | TGTGCCAGCAGTTTTACGGGGGAGGTTTTCGGCTACACCTTC
TRBJ1-5 | . | 14 | TRBV2 | . | CASTFENGRQPQHF | TGTGCCAGCACCTTCGAGAACGGACGTCAGCCCCAGCATTTT
TRBJ2-5 | . | 14 | TRBV7-3 | . | CASSPRRREETQYF | TGTGCCAGCAGCCCCCGACGGAGGGAAGAGACCCAGTACTTC
TRBJ2-1 | . | 15 | TRBV2 | . | CASRNRTAGYNEQFF | TGTGCCAGCAGGAACCGGACTGCGGGGTACAATGAGCAGTTCTTC
TRBJ2-3 | once | 17 | TRBV5-1 | . | CASSLGVTPRGADTQYF | TGCGCCAGCAGCTTGGGGGTGACACCTCGCGGTGCAGATACGCAGTATTTT
TRBJ1-2 | few | 15 | TRBV19 | TRBD1 | CASSPPGQNDYGYTF | TGTGCCAGTAGTCCTCCGGGACAGAATGACTATGGCTACACCTTC
TRBJ2-7 | once | 13 | TRBV5-1 | . | CASSRGTTYEQYF | TGCGCCAGCTCCAGAGGGACAACGTACGAGCAGTACTTC
TRBJ2-7 | . | 12 | TRBV6-1 | . | CASALLGDEQYF | TGTGCCAGCGCACTACTAGGGGACGAGCAGTACTTC
TRBJ2-1 | . | 15 | TRBV30 | . | CAWSQEAVSYNEQFF | TGTGCCTGGAGCCAAGAAGCGGTCTCCTACAATGAGCAGTTCTTC
TRBJ1-4 | . | 17 | TRBV7-9 | TRBD1 | CATSGGTDHSTNEKLFF | TGTGCCACCTCGGGGGGGACAGACCATTCAACTAATGAAAAACTGTTTTTT
TRBJ2-5 | . | 16 | TRBV6-5 | TRBD1 | CASSYSGQLTQETQYF | TGTGCCAGCAGTTACTCGGGACAGTTGACTCAAGAGACCCAGTACTTC
TRBJ2-1 | once | 13 | TRBV5-1 | TRBD1 | CASSLRDRDEQFF | TGCGCCAGCAGCTTGAGGGACAGGGATGAGCAGTTCTTC
TRBJ2-7 | . | 13 | TRBV30 | . | CAWSGRVSHEQYF | TGTGCCTGGAGTGGCAGGGTCTCACACGAGCAGTACTTC
TRBJ2-7 | . | 12 | TRBV27 | . | CASRGRTYEQYF | TGTGCCAGCAGGGGGCGGACCTACGAGCAGTACTTC
TRBJ1-4 | few | 14 | TRBV6-5 | . | CASRRGTLNEKLFF | TGTGCCAGCAGGCGCGGGACTCTTAATGAAAAACTGTTTTTT
TRBJ1-1 | once | 13 | TRBV5-6 | . | CASHKTGTTEAFF | TGTGCCAGCCACAAAACAGGGACCACTGAAGCTTTCTTT
TRBJ2-7 | . | 14 | TRBV19 | . | CASSIARSSYEQYF | TGTGCCAGTAGTATAGCCAGGAGCTCCTACGAGCAGTACTTC